This T cell receptor (beta chain) was sequenced in a study of cytomegalovirus exposure and HLA in healthy donors (dated by TCRdb to 2016 to 2017). About the investigation overall: The 550 to 750 repertoires of the first cohort and the roughly 110 validation repertoires were produced on the same platform, according to a later analysis. Along with the approximately 650-subject first cohort, a separate validation cohort of over 90 different subjects was used. To predict cytomegalovirus infection status, the study brought together high-throughput TCR immunosequencing, statistical association of individual TCRs with disease status, and machine learning. The aim of the study was to test whether cataloging public T cell receptors could identify signatures of past pathogen exposure.

Overall results and qualifications from the work: The study gave a list of 150 to 200 TCR beta chains associated with cytomegalovirus. A later analysis found that TCRs clustered in the first cohort also tended to co-occur in the 120 validation repertoires, with approximately 94% of cluster scores above 0. Three of the identified cytomegalovirus-associated TCR beta chains were confirmed in vitro to be specific for cytomegalovirus antigens. Most TCR sequences were observed very rarely across donors, whereas some public TCRs were present in many individuals. A later analysis had no HLA typing for the validation cohort, so co-occurrence there was scored across all 130 or so repertoires. The authors suggested that the approach could potentially be extended to other disease states and immunological phenotypes. In both the original and validation cohorts, the classifier was reported to diagnose cytomegalovirus status with high specificity and sensitivity.

In regard to this clone: The specificity of this receptor is unknown. No base quality information exists; no much larger clone differs at one position.

Libraries were constructed by the immunoSEQ multiplex PCR assay. The authors processed their data as follows. A statistical classification framework was built for diagnosing cytomegalovirus status from the catalog of TCR beta chain sequences. In TCRdb, the immuneACCESS table is reduced to in-frame sequences with V and J assigned. These tables do not hold every clone; where another copy was compared, an unresolved V gene accounts for under half, and the others remain unexplained. The V and J calls and clone size were taken over from that table, and D and trimming were inferred from the DNA. The sample table shows some 130,000 clones, and 85% to 90% are seen once. The top ten clones comprise 2.9% of the sample. Separate from the approximately 690-subject first cohort, the validation cohort of 120 subjects was the group to which the donors belonged. Including cysteine and phenylalanine, the CDR3 has 13 amino acids. CDR3 DNA only is kept here, 39 bases in frame from base 1. For CDR1 and CDR2, the germline V gene lists SGHDN and FVKESK. V and J are truncated by 1 base and 11 bases respectively, leaving an intervening sequence of 12 bases.

The V gene is TRBV14 and the J gene is TRBJ2-1; a confident D gene designation cannot be given. Specimen: PBMCs. This TCR derives from a man between 18 and 29 years old in good health and CMV-seronegative. The CDR3 protein is CASSQGLGRQQFF. The nucleotide sequence is given as TGTGCCAGCAGCCAAGGCCTAGGCCGACAGCAGTTCTTC.